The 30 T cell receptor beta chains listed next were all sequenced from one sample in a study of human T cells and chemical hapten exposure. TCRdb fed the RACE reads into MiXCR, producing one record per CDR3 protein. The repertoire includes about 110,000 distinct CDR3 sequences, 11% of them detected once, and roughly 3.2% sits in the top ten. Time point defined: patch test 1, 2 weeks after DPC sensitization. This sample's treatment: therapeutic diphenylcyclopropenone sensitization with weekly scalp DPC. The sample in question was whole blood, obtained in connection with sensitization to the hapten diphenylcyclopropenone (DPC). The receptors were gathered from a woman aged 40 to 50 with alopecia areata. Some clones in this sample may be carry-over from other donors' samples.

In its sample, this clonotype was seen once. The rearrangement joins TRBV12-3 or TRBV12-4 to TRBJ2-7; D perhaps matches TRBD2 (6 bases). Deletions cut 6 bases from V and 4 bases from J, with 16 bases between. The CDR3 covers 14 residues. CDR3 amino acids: CASRGLSGVYEQYF. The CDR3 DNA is TGTGCCAGCAGAGGCCTGTCGGGAGTTTACGAGCAGTACTTC.

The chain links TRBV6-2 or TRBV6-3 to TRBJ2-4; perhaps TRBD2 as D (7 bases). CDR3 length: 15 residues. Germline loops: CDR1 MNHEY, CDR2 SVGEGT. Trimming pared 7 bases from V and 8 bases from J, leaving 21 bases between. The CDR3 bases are TGTGCCAGCATGGGGGGGGGCCGGACCTCGGACATTCAGTACTTC. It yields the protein CASMGGGRTSDIQYF.

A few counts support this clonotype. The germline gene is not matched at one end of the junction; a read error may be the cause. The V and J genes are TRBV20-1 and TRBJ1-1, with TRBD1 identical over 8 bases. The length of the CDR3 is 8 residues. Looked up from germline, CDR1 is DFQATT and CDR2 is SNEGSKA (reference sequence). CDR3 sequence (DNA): TGCAGTGCTGAGGACAGGGTCTTT. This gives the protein CSAEDRVF.

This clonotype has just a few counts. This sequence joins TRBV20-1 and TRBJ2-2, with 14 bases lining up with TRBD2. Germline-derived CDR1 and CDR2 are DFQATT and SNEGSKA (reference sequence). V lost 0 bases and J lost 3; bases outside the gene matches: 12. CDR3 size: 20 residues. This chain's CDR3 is CSARDRGGLAGVRDTGELFF. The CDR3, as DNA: TGCAGTGCTAGAGATCGCGGGGGACTAGCGGGAGTTCGGGACACCGGGGAGCTGTTTTTT.

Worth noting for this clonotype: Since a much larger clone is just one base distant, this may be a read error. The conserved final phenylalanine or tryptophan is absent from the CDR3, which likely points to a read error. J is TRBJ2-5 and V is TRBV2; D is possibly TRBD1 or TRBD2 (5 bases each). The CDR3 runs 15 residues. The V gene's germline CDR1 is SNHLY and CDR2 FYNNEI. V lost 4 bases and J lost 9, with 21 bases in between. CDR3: CASSVDNPARAAQYL. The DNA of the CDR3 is TGTGCCAGCAGTGTGGACAACCCGGCCCGAGCGGCCCAGTACTTG.

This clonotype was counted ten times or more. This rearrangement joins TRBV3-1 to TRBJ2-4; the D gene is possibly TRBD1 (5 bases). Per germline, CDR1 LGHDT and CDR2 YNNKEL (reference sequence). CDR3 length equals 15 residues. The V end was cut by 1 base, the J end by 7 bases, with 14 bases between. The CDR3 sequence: CASSQGQGRMNIQYF. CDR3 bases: TGTGCCAGCAGCCAAGGGCAGGGTCGGATGAACATTCAGTACTTC.

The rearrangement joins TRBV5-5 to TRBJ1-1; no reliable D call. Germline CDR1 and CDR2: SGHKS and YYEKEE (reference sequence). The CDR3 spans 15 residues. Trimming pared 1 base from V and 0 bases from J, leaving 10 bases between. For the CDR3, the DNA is TGTGCCAGCAGCTTGTCGGCAAACCTGAACACTGAAGCTTTCTTT. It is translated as CASSLSANLNTEAFF. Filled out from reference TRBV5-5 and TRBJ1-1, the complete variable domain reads DAGVTQSPTHLIKTRGQQVTLRCSPISGHKSVSWYQQVLGQGPQFIFQYYEKEERGRGNFPDRFSARQFPNYSSELNVNALLLGDSALYLCASSLSANLNTEAFFGQGTRLTVV.

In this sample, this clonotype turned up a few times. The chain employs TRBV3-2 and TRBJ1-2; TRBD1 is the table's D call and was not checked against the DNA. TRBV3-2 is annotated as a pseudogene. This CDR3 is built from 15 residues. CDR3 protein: CASSLLRGRDYGYTF. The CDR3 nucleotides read TGTGCCAGCAGCCTGCTTAGGGGGCGCGACTATGGCTACACCTTC.

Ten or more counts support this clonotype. CDR3 bases: TGTGCCAGCAAACGCGTGGGCTCCTACAATGAGCAGTTCTTC. Its protein is CASKRVGSYNEQFF. The chain links TRBV3-1 to TRBJ2-1; no firm D call. This CDR3 region has 14 residues. Germline-derived CDR1 and CDR2 are LGHDT and YNNKEL (reference sequence). V was trimmed by 7 bases and J by 0 bases, leaving 10 bases between them.

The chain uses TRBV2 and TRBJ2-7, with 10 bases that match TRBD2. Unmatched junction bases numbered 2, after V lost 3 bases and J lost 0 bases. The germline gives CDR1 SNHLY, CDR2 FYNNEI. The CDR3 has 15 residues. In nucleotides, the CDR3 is TGTGCCAGCAGTGACAGCGGGGGGGACTCCTACGAGCAGTACTTC. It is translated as CASSDSGGDSYEQYF.

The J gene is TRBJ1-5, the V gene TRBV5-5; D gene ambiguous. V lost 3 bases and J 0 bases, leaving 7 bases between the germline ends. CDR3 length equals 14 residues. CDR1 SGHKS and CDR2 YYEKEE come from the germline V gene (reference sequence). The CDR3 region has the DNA TGTGCCAGCAGCTCAGCCTCTAGCAATCAGCCCCAGCATTTT. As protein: CASSSASSNQPQHF.

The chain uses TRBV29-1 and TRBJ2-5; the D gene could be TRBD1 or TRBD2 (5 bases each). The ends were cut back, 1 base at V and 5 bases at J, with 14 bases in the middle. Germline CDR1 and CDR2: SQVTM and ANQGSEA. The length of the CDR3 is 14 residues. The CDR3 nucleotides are TGCAGCGTTGAAGGGCAGGGAGTTTCGGAGACCCAGTACTTC. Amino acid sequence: CSVEGQGVSETQYF.

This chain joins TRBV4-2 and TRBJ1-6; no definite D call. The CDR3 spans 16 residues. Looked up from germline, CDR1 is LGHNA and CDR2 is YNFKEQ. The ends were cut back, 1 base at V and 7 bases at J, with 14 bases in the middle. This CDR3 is CASSQAVSVWNSPLHF. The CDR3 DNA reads TGTGCCAGCAGCCAAGCGGTCAGTGTTTGGAATTCACCCCTCCACTTT.

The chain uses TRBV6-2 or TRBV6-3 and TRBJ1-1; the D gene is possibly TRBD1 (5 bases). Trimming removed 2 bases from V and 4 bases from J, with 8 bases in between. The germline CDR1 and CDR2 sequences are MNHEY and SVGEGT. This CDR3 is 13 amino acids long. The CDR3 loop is CASSYGGTTEAFF. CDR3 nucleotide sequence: TGTGCCAGCAGTTACGGGGGTACCACTGAAGCTTTCTTT.

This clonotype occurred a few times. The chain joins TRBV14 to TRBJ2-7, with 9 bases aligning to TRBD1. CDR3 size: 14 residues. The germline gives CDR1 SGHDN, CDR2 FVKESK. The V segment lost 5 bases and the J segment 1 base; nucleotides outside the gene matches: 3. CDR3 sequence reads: CASSAQGASYEQYF. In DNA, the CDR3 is TGTGCCAGCAGCGCACAGGGGGCATCCTACGAGCAGTACTTC.

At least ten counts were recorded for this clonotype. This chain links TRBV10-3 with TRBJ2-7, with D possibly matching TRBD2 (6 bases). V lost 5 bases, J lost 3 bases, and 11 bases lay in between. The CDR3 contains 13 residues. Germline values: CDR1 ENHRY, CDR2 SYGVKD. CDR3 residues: CAISTGTGYEQYF. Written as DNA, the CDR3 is TGTGCCATCAGTACCGGGACTGGCTACGAGCAGTACTTC.

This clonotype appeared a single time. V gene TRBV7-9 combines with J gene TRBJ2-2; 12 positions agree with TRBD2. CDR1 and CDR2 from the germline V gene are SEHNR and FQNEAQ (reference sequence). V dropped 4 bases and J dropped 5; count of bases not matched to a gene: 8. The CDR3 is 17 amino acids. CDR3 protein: CASSSRTSGDGTGELFF. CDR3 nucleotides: TGTGCCAGCAGCTCCAGGACTAGCGGGGATGGGACCGGGGAGCTGTTTTTT. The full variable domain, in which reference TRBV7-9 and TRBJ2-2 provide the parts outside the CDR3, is DTGVSQNPRHKITKRGQNVTFRCDPISEHNRLYWYRQTLGQGPEFLTYFQNEAQLEKSRLLSDRFSAERPKGSFSTLEIQRTEQGDSAMYLCASSSRTSGDGTGELFFGEGSRLTVL.

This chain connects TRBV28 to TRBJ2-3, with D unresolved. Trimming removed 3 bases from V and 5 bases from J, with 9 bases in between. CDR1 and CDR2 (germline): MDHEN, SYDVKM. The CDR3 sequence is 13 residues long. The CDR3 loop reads CASSLGGIDTQYF. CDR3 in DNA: TGTGCCAGCAGTTTGGGTGGGATAGATACGCAGTATTTT.

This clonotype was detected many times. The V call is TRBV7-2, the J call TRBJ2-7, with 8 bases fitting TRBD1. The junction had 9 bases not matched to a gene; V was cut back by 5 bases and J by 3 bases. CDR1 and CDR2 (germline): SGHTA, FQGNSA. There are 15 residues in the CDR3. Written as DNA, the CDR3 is TGTGCCAGCAGCCGCTCGGGACAGGTGGACTACGAGCAGTACTTC. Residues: CASSRSGQVDYEQYF.

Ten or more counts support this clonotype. The CDR3 reads CASSLAGPHNEQFF. The CDR3 coding sequence is TGTGCCAGCAGCTTAGCGGGACCCCACAATGAGCAGTTCTTC. The rearrangement uses TRBV7-2 and TRBJ2-1; D may be TRBD1 or TRBD2 (5 bases each). Germline loops: CDR1 SGHTA, CDR2 FQGNSA. V was cut by 0 bases and J by 5 bases, with 8 bases left in between. CDR3 length: 14 residues.

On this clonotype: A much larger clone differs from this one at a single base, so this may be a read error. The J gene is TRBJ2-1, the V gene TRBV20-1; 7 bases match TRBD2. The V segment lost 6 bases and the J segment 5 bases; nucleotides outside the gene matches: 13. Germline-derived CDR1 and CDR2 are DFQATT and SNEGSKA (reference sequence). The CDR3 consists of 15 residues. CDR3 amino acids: CSAREAGTGDNEQFF. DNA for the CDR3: TGCAGTGCCCGGGAGGCCGGGACGGGAGACAATGAGCAGTTCTTC.

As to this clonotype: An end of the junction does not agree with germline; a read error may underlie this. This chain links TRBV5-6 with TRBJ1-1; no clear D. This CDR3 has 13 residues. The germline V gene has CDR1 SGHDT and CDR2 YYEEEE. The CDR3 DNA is TGTGCCAGCAGCGTTGTCCTAGAGACTGTAGCTTTCTTT. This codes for CASSVVLETVAFF. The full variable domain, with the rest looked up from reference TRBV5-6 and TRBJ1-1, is DAGVTQSPTHLIKTRGQQVTLRCSPKSGHDTVSWYQQALGQGPQFIFQYYEEEERQRGNFPDRFSGHQFPNYSSELNVNALLLGDSALYLCASSVVLETVAFFGQGTRLTVV.

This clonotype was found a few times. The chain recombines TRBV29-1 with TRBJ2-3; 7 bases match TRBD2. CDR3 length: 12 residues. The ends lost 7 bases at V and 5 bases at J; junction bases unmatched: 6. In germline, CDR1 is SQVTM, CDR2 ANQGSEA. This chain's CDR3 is CSGSGVEDTQYF. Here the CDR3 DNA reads TGCAGCGGCAGCGGGGTTGAAGATACGCAGTATTTT.

The chain's CDR3 is CSASERISTDTQYF. The CDR3 nucleotides are TGCAGCGCGAGTGAGCGGATCAGCACAGATACGCAGTATTTT. The chain carries TRBV20-1 and TRBJ2-3; possibly TRBD2 for D (5 bases). The CDR3 has 14 amino acids. Germline CDR1 and CDR2: DFQATT and SNEGSKA (reference sequence).

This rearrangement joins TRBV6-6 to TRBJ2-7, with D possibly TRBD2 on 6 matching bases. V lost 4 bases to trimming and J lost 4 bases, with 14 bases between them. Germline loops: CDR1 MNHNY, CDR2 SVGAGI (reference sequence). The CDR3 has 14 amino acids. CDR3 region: CASSSGGVVYEQYF. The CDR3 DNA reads TGTGCCAGCAGTTCCGGCGGGGTGGTGTACGAGCAGTACTTC.

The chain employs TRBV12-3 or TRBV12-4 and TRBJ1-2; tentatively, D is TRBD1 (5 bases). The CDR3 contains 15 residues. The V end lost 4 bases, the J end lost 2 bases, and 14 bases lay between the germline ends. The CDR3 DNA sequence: TGTGCCAGCAGTTGGGTCCAGGGTGAAAACTATGGCTACACCTTC. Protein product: CASSWVQGENYGYTF.

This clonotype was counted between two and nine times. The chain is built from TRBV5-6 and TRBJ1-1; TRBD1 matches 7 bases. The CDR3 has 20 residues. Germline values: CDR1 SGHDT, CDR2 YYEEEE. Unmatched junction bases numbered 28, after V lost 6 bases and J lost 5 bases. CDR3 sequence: CASTFTPSNPNRTGRTEAFF. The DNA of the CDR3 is TGTGCCAGCACCTTTACACCCTCCAACCCGAACCGGACAGGAAGGACTGAAGCTTTCTTT. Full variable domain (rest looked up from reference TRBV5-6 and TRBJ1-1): DAGVTQSPTHLIKTRGQQVTLRCSPKSGHDTVSWYQQALGQGPQFIFQYYEEEERQRGNFPDRFSGHQFPNYSSELNVNALLLGDSALYLCASTFTPSNPNRTGRTEAFFGQGTRLTVV.

The CDR3 is CSVQRSPDQPQHF. The CDR3, as DNA: TGCAGCGTTCAGAGATCCCCAGATCAGCCCCAGCATTTT. V and J are TRBV29-1 and TRBJ1-5; D is uncertain. This CDR3 has 13 amino acids. Trimming removed 5 bases at V and 5 bases at J, with 13 bases between. From germline, CDR1 is SQVTM and CDR2 ANQGSEA.

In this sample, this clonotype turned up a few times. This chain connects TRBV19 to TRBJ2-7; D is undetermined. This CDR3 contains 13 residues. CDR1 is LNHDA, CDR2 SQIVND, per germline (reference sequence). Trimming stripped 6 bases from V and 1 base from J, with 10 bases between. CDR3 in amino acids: CASSPVVSYEQYF. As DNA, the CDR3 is TGTGCCAGTAGCCCTGTGGTGTCCTACGAGCAGTACTTC. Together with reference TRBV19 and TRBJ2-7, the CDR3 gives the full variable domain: DGGITQSPKYLFRKEGQNVTLSCEQNLNHDAMYWYRQDPGQGLRLIYYSQIVNDFQKGDIAEGYSVSREKKESFPLTVTSAQKNPTAFYLCASSPVVSYEQYFGPGTRLTVT.

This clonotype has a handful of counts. The CDR3 DNA follows: TGTGCCAGCAGGACGGGCCTGGGGGGTGTGTTCTTC. It yields the protein CASRTGLGGVFF. The chain is built from TRBV6-2 or TRBV6-3 and TRBJ2-1; D is possibly TRBD2 (6 bases). Trimming stripped 6 bases from V and 15 bases from J, with 18 bases between. In germline, CDR1 is MNHEY, CDR2 SVGEGT. CDR3 length: 12 amino acids.